This section outlines one TCR beta chain sequence together with its context. This sample is part of a study of CXCR3-negative and CXCR3-positive naive CD8 T cells. The CDR3 consists of 16 residues. Each TRB cDNA library was prepared by 5' RACE (with UMI labels). TCRdb re-called the 5' RACE reads; every CDR3 protein appears as one record, without DNA. The sample includes about 38,000 distinct CDR3 sequences. Sequenced: memory CD8+ T cells from blood. This clonotype was sampled from a human donor in good health. Some clones in this sample may be carry-over from other donors' samples. This chain links TRBV12-3 or TRBV12-4 with TRBJ1-2; TCRdb indicates TRBD1, and absent DNA this call remains unverified. The CDR3 loop reads CASSPWGTGANYGYTF.